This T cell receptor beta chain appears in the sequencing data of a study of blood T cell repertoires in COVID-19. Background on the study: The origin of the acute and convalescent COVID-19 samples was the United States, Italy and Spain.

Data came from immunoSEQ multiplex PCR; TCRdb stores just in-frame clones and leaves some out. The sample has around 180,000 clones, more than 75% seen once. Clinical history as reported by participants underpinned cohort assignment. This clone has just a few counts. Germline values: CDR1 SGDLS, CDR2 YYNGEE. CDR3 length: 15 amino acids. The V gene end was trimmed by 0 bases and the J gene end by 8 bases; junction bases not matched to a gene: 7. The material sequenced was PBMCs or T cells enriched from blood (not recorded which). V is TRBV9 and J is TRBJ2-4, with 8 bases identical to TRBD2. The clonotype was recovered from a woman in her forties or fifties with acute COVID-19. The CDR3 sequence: CASSVGGTGGDIQYF. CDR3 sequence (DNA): TGTGCCAGCAGCGTAGGCGGGACGGGAGGGGACATTCAGTACTTC.